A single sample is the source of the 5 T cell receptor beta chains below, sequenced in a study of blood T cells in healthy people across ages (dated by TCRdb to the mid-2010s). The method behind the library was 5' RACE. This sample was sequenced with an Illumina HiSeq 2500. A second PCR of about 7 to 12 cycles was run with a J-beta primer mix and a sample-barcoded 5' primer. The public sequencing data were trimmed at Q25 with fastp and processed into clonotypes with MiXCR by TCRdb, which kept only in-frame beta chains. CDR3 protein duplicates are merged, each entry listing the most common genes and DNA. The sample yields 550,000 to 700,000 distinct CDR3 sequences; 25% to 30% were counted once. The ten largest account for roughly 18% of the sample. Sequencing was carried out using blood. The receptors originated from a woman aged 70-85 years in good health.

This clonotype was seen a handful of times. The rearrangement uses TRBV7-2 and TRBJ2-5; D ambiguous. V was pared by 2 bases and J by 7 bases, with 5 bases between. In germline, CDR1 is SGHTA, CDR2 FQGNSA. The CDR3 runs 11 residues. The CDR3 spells CASSLIGTQYF. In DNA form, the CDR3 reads TGTGCCAGCAGCTTAATAGGGACCCAGTACTTC.

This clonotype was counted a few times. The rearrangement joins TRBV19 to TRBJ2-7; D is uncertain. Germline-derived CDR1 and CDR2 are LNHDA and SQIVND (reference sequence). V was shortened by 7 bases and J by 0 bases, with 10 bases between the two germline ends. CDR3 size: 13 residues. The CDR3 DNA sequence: TGTGCCAGTAAGGTGTCAGGCTCCTACGAGCAGTACTTC. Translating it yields CASKVSGSYEQYF.

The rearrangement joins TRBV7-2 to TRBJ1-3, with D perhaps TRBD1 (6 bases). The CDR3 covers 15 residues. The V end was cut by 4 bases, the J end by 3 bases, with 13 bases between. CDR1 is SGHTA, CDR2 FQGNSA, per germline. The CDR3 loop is CASSYLQGFGNTIYF. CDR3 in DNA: TGTGCCAGCAGCTATCTACAGGGTTTTGGAAACACCATATATTTT.

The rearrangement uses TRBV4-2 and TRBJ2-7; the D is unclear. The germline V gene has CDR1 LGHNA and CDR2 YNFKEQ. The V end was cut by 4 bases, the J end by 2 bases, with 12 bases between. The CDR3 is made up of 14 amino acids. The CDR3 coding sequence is TGTGCCAGCAGCCCCTGGATTCCTACCTACGAGCAGTACGTC. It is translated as CASSPWIPTYEQYV.

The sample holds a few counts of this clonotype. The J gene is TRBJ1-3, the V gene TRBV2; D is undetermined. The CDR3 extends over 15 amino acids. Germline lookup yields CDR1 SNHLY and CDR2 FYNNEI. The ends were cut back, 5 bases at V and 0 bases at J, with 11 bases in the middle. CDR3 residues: CASSSTSVSGNTIYF. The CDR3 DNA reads TGTGCCAGCAGTTCCACATCGGTCTCTGGAAACACCATATATTTT.